Listed below are T cell receptor beta chains from one sample, sequenced in a study of blood T cell repertoires in COVID-19. The assay was immunoSEQ multiplex PCR, and TCRdb's table has in-frame clones only and misses some. The sample shows fewer than 200,000 clones, roughly 84% of them seen only once. The source material was PBMCs or T cells enriched from blood (not recorded which). These TCRs come from a man between 60 and 70 years old who had recovered from COVID-19. Both conserved end residues are part of each CDR3. The D gene is left open where the match is weak. Rows may omit the clone size; those that give it use once, few, many or a size class.

len: 15
v_gene: TRBV5-6
abundance: NA
j_gene: TRBJ2-7
d_gene: TRBD2
CDR3nt: TGTGCCAGCAGCTTGAAGCGGGAGGGCTCCTACGAGCAGTACTTC
CDR3aa: CASSLKREGSYEQYF

len: 15
v_gene: TRBV10-3
abundance: NA
j_gene: TRBJ1-2
d_gene: TRBD1
CDR3nt: TGTGCCATCAGTGAAGGGGGACAGGGGAACTATGGCTACACCTTC
CDR3aa: CAISEGGQGNYGYTF

len: 15
v_gene: TRBV4-1
abundance: NA
j_gene: TRBJ1-2
d_gene: NA
CDR3nt: TGCGCCAGCAGCCAAGAGTGGGGCAGGGACTATGGCTACACCTTC
CDR3aa: CASSQEWGRDYGYTF

len: 15
v_gene: TRBV28
abundance: NA
j_gene: TRBJ2-7
d_gene: TRBD2
CDR3nt: TGTGCCAGCAGTTTACTAGCGGAGGGAGTCTACGAGCAGTACTTC
CDR3aa: CASSLLAEGVYEQYF

len: 17
v_gene: TRBV2
abundance: NA
j_gene: TRBJ1-6
d_gene: NA
CDR3nt: TGTGCCAGCAGTGAGGGGCAGGGGCGGATTCTTAATTCACCCCTCCACTTT
CDR3aa: CASSEGQGRILNSPLHF

len: 20
v_gene: TRBV28
abundance: NA
j_gene: TRBJ2-1
d_gene: TRBD2
CDR3nt: TGTGCCAGCAGTTATGGGGGACAGGTGGGACCTAGCGGGAGTGATAATGAGCAGTTCTTC
CDR3aa: CASSYGGQVGPSGSDNEQFF

len: 15
v_gene: TRBV7-3
abundance: NA
j_gene: TRBJ2-1
d_gene: TRBD1
CDR3nt: TGTGCCAGCAGCTTCGGGACAGGTGGGGTTAATGAGCAGTTCTTC
CDR3aa: CASSFGTGGVNEQFF

len: 15
v_gene: TRBV5-6
abundance: NA
j_gene: TRBJ1-6
d_gene: NA
CDR3nt: TGTGCCAGCAGCTTAACCGTGGGGCGTTCTTCACCCCTCCACTTT
CDR3aa: CASSLTVGRSSPLHF

len: 16
v_gene: TRBV11-2
abundance: NA
j_gene: TRBJ1-1
d_gene: NA
CDR3nt: TGTGCCAGCAGCTTAGTTAGTAGGGGGGGCGGGACTGAAGCTTTCTTT
CDR3aa: CASSLVSRGGGTEAFF

len: 16
v_gene: TRBV6-6
abundance: once
j_gene: TRBJ1-2
d_gene: NA
CDR3nt: TGTGCCAGCAGTTACTGGGAGGGGTGGGGACACTATGGCTACACCTTC
CDR3aa: CASSYWEGWGHYGYTF

len: 13
v_gene: TRBV2
abundance: NA
j_gene: TRBJ2-3
d_gene: NA
CDR3nt: TGTGCCAGCAGCAGGCAGGGCACAGATACGCAGTATTTT
CDR3aa: CASSRQGTDTQYF

len: 16
v_gene: TRBV18
abundance: NA
j_gene: TRBJ2-7
d_gene: NA
CDR3nt: TGTGCCAGCTCGCCCCCCGGCCGGGACAAATCCTACGAGCAGTACTTC
CDR3aa: CASSPPGRDKSYEQYF

len: 15
v_gene: TRBV7-6
abundance: NA
j_gene: TRBJ2-5
d_gene: NA
CDR3nt: TGTGCCAGCAGCTTTCAGGCAGGGTGGTTTGAGACCCAGTACTTC
CDR3aa: CASSFQAGWFETQYF

len: 14
v_gene: TRBV7-2
abundance: NA
j_gene: TRBJ1-4
d_gene: NA
CDR3nt: TGTGCCAGCAGCTTAGAGGGAGGAGGAGAAAAACTGTTTTTT
CDR3aa: CASSLEGGGEKLFF

len: 19
v_gene: TRBV5-4
abundance: NA
j_gene: TRBJ2-2
d_gene: NA
CDR3nt: TGTGCCAGCAGCTTGGATCGCCCGGGGTTGGCAGGGGAGCGCGGGGAGCTGTTTTTT
CDR3aa: CASSLDRPGLAGERGELFF

len: 13
v_gene: TRBV3-1/TRBV3-2
abundance: NA
j_gene: TRBJ2-1
d_gene: NA
CDR3nt: TGTGCCAGCAGCCAACTCGGACTGGATGAGCAGTTCTTC
CDR3aa: CASSQLGLDEQFF

len: 17
v_gene: TRBV6-4
abundance: NA
j_gene: TRBJ2-2
d_gene: TRBD1
CDR3nt: TGTGCCAGCGGACGAAGGGGAGAGGGGGCTGAGACCGGGGAGCTGTTTTTT
CDR3aa: CASGRRGEGAETGELFF

len: 13
v_gene: TRBV2
abundance: NA
j_gene: TRBJ1-2
d_gene: TRBD1
CDR3nt: TGTGCCAGCAATTCCGACAGGGGCATCGGCTACACCTTC
CDR3aa: CASNSDRGIGYTF

len: 17
v_gene: TRBV10-3
abundance: NA
j_gene: TRBJ2-3
d_gene: TRBD1
CDR3nt: TGTGCCATCAGTGCGACAGGGGCCCACTCTAGCACAGATACGCAGTATTTT
CDR3aa: CAISATGAHSSTDTQYF

len: 14
v_gene: TRBV30
abundance: NA
j_gene: TRBJ1-4
d_gene: TRBD1
CDR3nt: TGTGCCTGGAGTTTGAGACAGGGTTATGAAAAACTGTTTTTT
CDR3aa: CAWSLRQGYEKLFF

len: 17
v_gene: TRBV3-1/TRBV3-2
abundance: NA
j_gene: TRBJ2-5
d_gene: TRBD2
CDR3nt: TGTGCCAGCAATCTCAGGGGGGCTAGCGGGAACCAAGAGACCCAGTACTTC
CDR3aa: CASNLRGASGNQETQYF

len: 15
v_gene: TRBV11-2
abundance: NA
j_gene: TRBJ1-5
d_gene: TRBD1
CDR3nt: TGTGCCAGCAGCTTAGACGCAGACAGGGTACAGCCCCAGCATTTT
CDR3aa: CASSLDADRVQPQHF

len: 12
v_gene: TRBV24-1
abundance: NA
j_gene: TRBJ2-7
d_gene: TRBD2
CDR3nt: TGTGCCACCAGTGATTCCCGGGGGGAGAAGTACTTC
CDR3aa: CATSDSRGEKYF

len: 13
v_gene: TRBV7-8
abundance: once
j_gene: TRBJ2-7
d_gene: NA
CDR3nt: TGTGCCAGCAGCTTAGCGTTGGAGTACGAGCAGTACTTC
CDR3aa: CASSLALEYEQYF

len: 15
v_gene: TRBV5-1
abundance: NA
j_gene: TRBJ2-7
d_gene: NA
CDR3nt: TGCGCCAGCAGCCCCCTGGGGGGAACGGTCTACGAGCAGTACTTC
CDR3aa: CASSPLGGTVYEQYF

len: 16
v_gene: TRBV7-3
abundance: NA
j_gene: TRBJ2-1
d_gene: NA
CDR3nt: TGTGCCAGCAGCAGGACCGGGGGAGCCTTATACAATGAGCAGTTCTTC
CDR3aa: CASSRTGGALYNEQFF

len: 15
v_gene: TRBV28
abundance: NA
j_gene: TRBJ1-3
d_gene: TRBD1
CDR3nt: TGTGCCAGCAGGGGACAGGGGGCATCTGGAAACACCATATATTTT
CDR3aa: CASRGQGASGNTIYF

len: 13
v_gene: TRBV6-5
abundance: NA
j_gene: TRBJ1-2
d_gene: NA
CDR3nt: TGTGCCAGCAGTTACTCGAGACAGACTGGCTACACCTTC
CDR3aa: CASSYSRQTGYTF

len: 16
v_gene: TRBV7-2
abundance: NA
j_gene: TRBJ2-2
d_gene: NA
CDR3nt: TGTGCCAGCAGCTTAGCGTCGCGGGGAAACACCGGGGAGCTGTTTTTT
CDR3aa: CASSLASRGNTGELFF

len: 16
v_gene: TRBV6-7
abundance: once
j_gene: TRBJ1-5
d_gene: TRBD1
CDR3nt: TGTGCCAGCAGTTACTCGACAGGGGTTGGCAATCAGCCCCAGCATTTT
CDR3aa: CASSYSTGVGNQPQHF

len: 15
v_gene: TRBV7-8
abundance: few
j_gene: TRBJ2-2
d_gene: NA
CDR3nt: TGTGCCAGCAGCTTAGAACTAGGGTACACCGGGGAGCTGTTTTTT
CDR3aa: CASSLELGYTGELFF

len: 15
v_gene: TRBV2
abundance: NA
j_gene: TRBJ1-5
d_gene: NA
CDR3nt: TGTGCCAGCAGTGAATCGGACATTAGCAATCAGCCCCAGCATTTT
CDR3aa: CASSESDISNQPQHF

len: 14
v_gene: TRBV11-2
abundance: NA
j_gene: TRBJ1-5
d_gene: NA
CDR3nt: TGTGCCAGCAGCGCAGCCAGGGCCAATCAGCCCCAGCATTTT
CDR3aa: CASSAARANQPQHF

len: 13
v_gene: TRBV7-2
abundance: NA
j_gene: TRBJ2-4
d_gene: NA
CDR3nt: TGTGCCAGCAGCTTCTCCCCTAAAAACATTCAGTACTTC
CDR3aa: CASSFSPKNIQYF

len: 13
v_gene: TRBV5-4
abundance: few
j_gene: TRBJ1-5
d_gene: NA
CDR3nt: TGTGCCAGCAGCCGGGGGGAAGGGTCGTTACAGCATTTT
CDR3aa: CASSRGEGSLQHF

len: 15
v_gene: TRBV7-3
abundance: NA
j_gene: TRBJ2-5
d_gene: TRBD2
CDR3nt: TGTGCCAGCAGCTTAAGTTCTAGCGGGGGAGGTACCCAGTACTTC
CDR3aa: CASSLSSSGGGTQYF